What follows are 2 T cell receptor beta chains derived from one specimen sequenced in a study of CDR3 diversity in severe acne. From the PCR reads, TCRdb called clonotypes with MiXCR, one entry per CDR3 protein. This repertoire shows more than 70,000 distinct CDR3 sequences, 45% to 50% found once; its top ten account for 11%. Material for sequencing was blood. Receptors were obtained from a male donor with severe acne vulgaris.

This clonotype was seen a few times. The J gene is TRBJ1-1, the V gene TRBV25-1, with D possibly TRBD1 on 6 matching bases. Germline assignment: CDR1 MGHDK and CDR2 SYGVNS. Between the trimmed V and J ends, which lost 3 bases and 0 bases, there was a span of 14 bases. The CDR3 consists of 16 residues. The CDR3 DNA follows: TGTGCCAGCAGTGATTCTAACAGGGCCTTGAACACTGAAGCTTTCTTT. Residues: CASSDSNRALNTEAFF.

About this clonotype: A much more abundant neighbour one base away suggests this may be a read error. This chain joins TRBV7-8 and TRBJ2-5; TRBD1 is a possible D gene (5 bases). Germline CDR1 is SGHVS and CDR2 is FQNEAQ. The CDR3 extends over 15 amino acids. The CDR3: CAGSPPLGREETQYF. DNA of the CDR3: TGTGCCGGCAGCCCCCCTTTGGGCAGGGAAGAGACCCAGTACTTC.